This T cell receptor beta chain was retrieved from a study of OX40 agonist ivuxolimab in advanced cancers. Overall study context: Ivuxolimab, which is an agonistic anti-OX40 (CD134) antibody, was administered to the patients. With a range of about 20 to 79, age averaged roughly 60 years, and around 83% were male. Three patients, one with hepatocellular carcinoma and two with cutaneous melanoma, achieved partial responses.

Germline CDR1 and CDR2: LNHDA and SQIVND (reference sequence). The CDR3 spans 15 residues. The V gene lost 3 bases and the J gene lost 4 bases, with 15 bases spanning the gap. Sequencing used immunoSEQ multiplex PCR; TCRdb keeps in-frame clones, though not all of them. The data contain tens of thousands of clones, under 95% of them seen just once; the ten biggest clones take up around 1%. The TCR originated in an adult with an advanced solid tumor such as melanoma, head and neck, liver or kidney cancer. V is TRBV19 and J is TRBJ1-1, with D possibly TRBD1 on 5 matching bases. The sequencing used CD4+ or CD8+ T cells sorted from blood, collected in a trial of the OX40 agonist ivuxolimab. CDR3 sequence: CASSISGAGPTEAFF. The CDR3 region has the DNA TGTGCCAGTAGTATTTCAGGCGCGGGACCCACTGAAGCTTTCTTT. The full variable domain, in which reference TRBV19 and TRBJ1-1 provide the parts outside the CDR3, is DGGITQSPKYLFRKEGQNVTLSCEQNLNHDAMYWYRQDPGQGLRLIYYSQIVNDFQKGDIAEGYSVSREKKESFPLTVTSAQKNPTAFYLCASSISGAGPTEAFFGQGTRLTVV.